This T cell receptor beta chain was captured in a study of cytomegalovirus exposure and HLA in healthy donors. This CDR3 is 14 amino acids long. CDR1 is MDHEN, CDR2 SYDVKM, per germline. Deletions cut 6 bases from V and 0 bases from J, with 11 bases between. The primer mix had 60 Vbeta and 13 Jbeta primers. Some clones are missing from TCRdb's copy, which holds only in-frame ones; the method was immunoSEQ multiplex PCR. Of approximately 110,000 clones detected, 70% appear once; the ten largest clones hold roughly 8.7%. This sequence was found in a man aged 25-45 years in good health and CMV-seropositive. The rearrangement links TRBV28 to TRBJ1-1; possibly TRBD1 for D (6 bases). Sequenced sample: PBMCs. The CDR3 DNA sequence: TGTGCCAGCAGAGGACAGCAAGTGAACACTGAAGCTTTCTTT. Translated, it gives CASRGQQVNTEAFF.